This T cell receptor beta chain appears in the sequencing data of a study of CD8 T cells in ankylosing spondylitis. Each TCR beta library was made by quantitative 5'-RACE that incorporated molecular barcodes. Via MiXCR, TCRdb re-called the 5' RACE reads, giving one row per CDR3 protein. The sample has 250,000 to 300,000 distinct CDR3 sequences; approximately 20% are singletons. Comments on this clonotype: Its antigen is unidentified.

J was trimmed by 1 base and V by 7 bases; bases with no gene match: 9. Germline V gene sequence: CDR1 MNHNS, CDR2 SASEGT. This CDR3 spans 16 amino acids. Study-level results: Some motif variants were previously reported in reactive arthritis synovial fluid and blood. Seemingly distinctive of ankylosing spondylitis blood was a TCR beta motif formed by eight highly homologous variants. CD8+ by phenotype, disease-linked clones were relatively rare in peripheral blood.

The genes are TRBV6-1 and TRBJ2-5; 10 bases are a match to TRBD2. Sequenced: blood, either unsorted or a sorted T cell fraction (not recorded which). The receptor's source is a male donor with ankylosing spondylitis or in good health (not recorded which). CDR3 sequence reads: CASKASGGLFQETQYF. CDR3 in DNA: TGTGCCAGCAAAGCTAGCGGGGGACTGTTCCAAGAGACCCAGTACTTC.